This TCR beta chain comes out of a study of CD8+ T cells in alopecia areata. V dropped 4 bases and J dropped 6; count of bases not matched to a gene: 13. This CDR3 has 15 amino acids. The germline V gene encodes CDR1 SGDLS and CDR2 YYNGEE. Treatment here: oral pan-JAK inhibitor, 5-10 mg twice daily. Sorting of PBMCs yielded the CD4+ and CD8+ T cells. RNA was extracted and reverse transcribed into cDNA as the sequencing template. Data came from immunoSEQ multiplex PCR; TCRdb stores just in-frame clones and leaves some out. The sample has roughly 280,000 clones; over 45% are singletons. Study-wide results and caveats: Administration of tofacitinib significantly diminished scalp clonality and expanded CD8+ clones within the top 100. Greater clonality was observed in lesional scalp samples, especially alopecia totalis/universalis, versus normal scalp.

This clone was observed once. Its antigen is unknown. This sequence joins TRBV9 and TRBJ2-7, with TRBD1 matching over 7 bases. The material sequenced was CD4+ T cells sorted from blood, taken at roughly week 52, from a patient treated with tofacitinib. The receptor was isolated from a human donor with alopecia areata. DNA for the CDR3: TGTGCCAGCAGCCCAATTCGGGACAGCTGGGGCGAGCAGTACTTC. It encodes CASSPIRDSWGEQYF.